This T cell receptor (beta chain) was sequenced in a study of T cells expressing NK-cell markers. Germline lookup yields CDR1 MNHEY and CDR2 SVGEGT. The CDR3 covers 14 residues. Reanalyzing the 5' RACE reads, TCRdb keeps one entry per CDR3 protein, without DNA. Here the sample table reports hundreds of thousands of distinct CDR3 sequences. Source material: blood T cells: a sorted CD56 or NKG2C T cell subset, CD4+ or CD8+ T cells, or bulk PBMC T cells (not recorded which). This sequence originates from a man between 18 and 35 years old in good health. The rearrangement uses TRBV6-2 or TRBV6-3 and TRBJ1-5. This CDR3 is CASSFFRGDQPQHF.